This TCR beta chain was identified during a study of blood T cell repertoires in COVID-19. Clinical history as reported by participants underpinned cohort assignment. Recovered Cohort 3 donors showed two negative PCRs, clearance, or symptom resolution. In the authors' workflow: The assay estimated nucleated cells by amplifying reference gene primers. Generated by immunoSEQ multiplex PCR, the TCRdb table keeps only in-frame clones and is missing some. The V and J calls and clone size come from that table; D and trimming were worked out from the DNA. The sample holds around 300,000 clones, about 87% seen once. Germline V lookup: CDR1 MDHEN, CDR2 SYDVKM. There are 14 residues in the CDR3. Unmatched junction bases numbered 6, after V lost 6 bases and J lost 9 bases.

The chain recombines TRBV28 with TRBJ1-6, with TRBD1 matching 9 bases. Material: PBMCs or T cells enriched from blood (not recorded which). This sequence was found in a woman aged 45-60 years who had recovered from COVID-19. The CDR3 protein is CASRGQGAGSPLHF. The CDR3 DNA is TGTGCCAGCAGGGGACAGGGAGCCGGTTCACCCCTCCACTTT.